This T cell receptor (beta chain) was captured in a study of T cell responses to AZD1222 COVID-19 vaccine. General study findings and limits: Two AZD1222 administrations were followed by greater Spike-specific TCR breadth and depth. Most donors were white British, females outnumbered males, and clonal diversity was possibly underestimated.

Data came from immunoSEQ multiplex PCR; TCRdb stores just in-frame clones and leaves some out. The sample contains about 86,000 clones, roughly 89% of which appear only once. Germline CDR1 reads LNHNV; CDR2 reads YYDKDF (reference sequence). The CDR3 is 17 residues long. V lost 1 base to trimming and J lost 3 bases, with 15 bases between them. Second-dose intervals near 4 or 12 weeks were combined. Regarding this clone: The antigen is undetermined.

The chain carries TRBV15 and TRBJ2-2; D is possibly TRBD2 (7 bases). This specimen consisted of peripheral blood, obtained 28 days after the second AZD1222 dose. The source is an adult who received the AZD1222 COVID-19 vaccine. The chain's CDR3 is CATSRALGGPDTGELFF. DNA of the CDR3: TGTGCCACCAGCAGAGCCCTGGGGGGGCCGGACACCGGGGAGCTGTTTTTT.